Presented here are 15 T cell receptor beta chains from one specimen sequenced in a study. MiXCR was run by TCRdb on the RT-PCR reads, yielding one entry per CDR3 protein. Of more than 550,000 distinct CDR3 sequences in the sample, about 14% were seen once. Specimen: memory CD4+ T cells from blood. All receptors derive from a female donor in good health, serving as a healthy control.

This clonotype was found a few times. The V gene is TRBV14, the J gene TRBJ2-4; no firm D call. The CDR3 has 14 residues. Germline CDR1 and CDR2: SGHDN and FVKESK. Trimming shortened V by 6 bases and J by 0 bases, and 9 bases separated the two germline ends. For the CDR3, the DNA is TGTGCCAGCAGATTGTCGGGAGCCAAAAACATTCAGTACTTC. This encodes CASRLSGAKNIQYF.

This clonotype has at least ten counts. The CDR3 reads CATSMDRAQETQYF. The DNA of the CDR3 is TGTGCCACCAGCATGGACAGGGCTCAAGAGACCCAGTACTTC. The V call is TRBV15, the J call TRBJ2-5; 8 nucleotides match TRBD1. Germline CDR1 reads LNHNV; CDR2 reads YYDKDF (reference sequence). The CDR3 contains 14 residues. V trimming: 4 bases; J trimming: 2 bases; junction bases outside the gene matches: 3.

The chain has TRBV5-1 and TRBJ2-1, with 8 bases identical to TRBD1. CDR3 length: 14 amino acids. The V gene's germline CDR1 is SGHRS and CDR2 YFSETQ. Germline trimming cut 4 bases from V and 5 bases from J; bases unmatched to any gene: 5. In nucleotides, the CDR3 is TGCGCCAGCAGCAGCGAGGACAGGGACAATGAGCAGTTCTTC. This gives the protein CASSSEDRDNEQFF.

This clonotype appeared many times. The rearrangement uses TRBV18 and TRBJ2-1, with TRBD1 as a possible D gene (6 bases). From germline, CDR1 is KGHSH and CDR2 LQKENI. The germline V and J ends were trimmed by 0 bases and 4 bases, with 13 bases remaining between them. The CDR3 loop spans 16 amino acids. The CDR3 nucleotides are TGTGCCAGCTCACCACCAGGCCAGGGGAGTTACAATGAGCAGTTCTTC. Protein product: CASSPPGQGSYNEQFF.

This clonotype was observed a handful of times. The chain carries TRBV20-1 and TRBJ2-5; 9 bases align to TRBD1. Germline loops: CDR1 DFQATT, CDR2 SNEGSKA (reference sequence). V was clipped by 8 bases and J by 5 bases; unmatched bases: 12. This CDR3 is built from 14 residues. The CDR3: CSFRTTGGGETQYF. CDR3 DNA: TGCAGTTTTCGTACCACAGGGGGCGGCGAGACCCAGTACTTC.

This clonotype has at least ten counts. One end of the junction is discordant with germline, which a read error may explain. The chain combines TRBV7-7 with TRBJ2-1; 7 bases fit TRBD1. The CDR3 has 15 amino acids. Germline assignment: CDR1 SSHAT and CDR2 FNYEAQ (reference sequence). CDR3 in amino acids: CASSPGTARHNEQFF. CDR3 nucleotide sequence: TGTGCTAGCAGCCCCGGGACAGCAAGGCACAATGAGCAGTTCTTC. The complete variable domain, with remaining parts taken from reference TRBV7-7 and TRBJ2-1, reads GAGVSQSPRYKVTKRGQDVTLRCDPISSHATLYWYQQALGQGPEFLTYFNYEAQPDKSGLPSDRFSAERPEGSISTLTIQRTEQRDSAMYRCASSPGTARHNEQFFGPGTRLTVL.

The chain links TRBV4-2 to TRBJ1-4, with 11 bases aligning to TRBD1. The trim removed 1 base at V and 11 bases at J, leaving 6 bases unmatched. The CDR3 contains 15 residues. Germline lookup yields CDR1 LGHNA and CDR2 YNFKEQ. CDR3 in DNA: TGTGCCAGCAGCCAAGTCGGGACAGGGGGTTGGAAACTGTTTTTT. It yields the protein CASSQVGTGGWKLFF.

The chain employs TRBV20-1 and TRBJ2-7; TRBD1 or TRBD2 may be the D gene (6 bases each). CDR1 DFQATT and CDR2 SNEGSKA come from the germline V gene (reference sequence). The CDR3 has 15 amino acids. Trimming shortened V by 5 bases and J by 2 bases, and 19 bases separated the two germline ends. CDR3 coding DNA: TGCAGTGCTTCACACAGTAACGGGGGCACCTACGAGCAGTACTTC. It encodes CSASHSNGGTYEQYF.

This chain connects TRBV7-2 to TRBJ2-5; 10 bases match TRBD1. This CDR3 is built from 16 residues. Germline loops: CDR1 SGHTA, CDR2 FQGNSA. Trimming removed 4 bases from V and 4 bases from J; junction bases left unmatched: 9. The CDR3 DNA reads as TGTGCCAGCAGCTCCCTCCGGACAGGGGGAGGAGAGACCCAGTACTTC. This encodes CASSSLRTGGGETQYF. Together with reference TRBV7-2 and TRBJ2-5, the CDR3 gives the full variable domain: GAGVSQSPSNKVTEKGKDVELRCDPISGHTALYWYRQSLGQGLEFLIYFQGNSAPDKSGLPSDRFSAERTGGSVSTLTIQRTQQEDSAVYLCASSSLRTGGGETQYFGPGTRLLVL.

In this sample, this clonotype turned up a few times. The J gene is TRBJ2-7, the V gene TRBV20-1, with D possibly matching TRBD1 (6 bases). With 3 bases removed from V and 2 bases from J, the gap between germline ends came to 11 bases. The CDR3 has 13 residues. Germline assignment: CDR1 DFQATT and CDR2 SNEGSKA (reference sequence). CDR3 protein: CSARQTGTYEQYF. CDR3 DNA: TGCAGTGCTAGGCAGACAGGTACCTACGAGCAGTACTTC.

CDR3 sequence reads: CASSQDPGGYYNSPLHF. The CDR3 region has the DNA TGTGCCAGCAGCCAAGATCCAGGGGGCTACTATAATTCACCCCTCCACTTT. The chain links TRBV4-2 to TRBJ1-6; TRBD1 matches 8 bases. The length of the CDR3 is 17 residues. V dropped 0 bases and J dropped 3; count of bases not matched to a gene: 4. CDR1 and CDR2 (germline): LGHNA, YNFKEQ.

This clonotype has more than one count but fewer than ten. V and J are TRBV5-1 and TRBJ2-7, with 8 bases matching TRBD1. J was trimmed by 7 bases and V by 6 bases; bases with no gene match: 12. Germline CDR1 reads SGHRS; CDR2 reads YFSETQ. The CDR3 spans 14 residues. The CDR3, as DNA: TGCGCCAGCAACCTACGACAGGGGACGGGGGAGCAGTACTTC. Its protein product is CASNLRQGTGEQYF.

This chain uses TRBV15 with TRBJ2-2, with D perhaps matching TRBD1 (6 bases). This CDR3 is built from 15 residues. Germline CDR1 and CDR2: LNHNV and YYDKDF (reference sequence). Trimming left V 0 bases short and J 7 bases short, with 12 bases between. Here the CDR3 reads CATSRDIQGGGELFF. The CDR3 nucleotides read TGTGCCACCAGCAGAGATATACAGGGCGGCGGGGAGCTGTTTTTT.

This clonotype was seen only a few times. The gene calls are TRBV7-2 and TRBJ1-1; no clear D gene. This CDR3 spans 15 amino acids. The germline V gene encodes CDR1 SGHTA and CDR2 FQGNSA. Trimming removed 1 base from V and 3 bases from J, with 12 bases in between. CDR3 in DNA: TGTGCCAGCAGCTTAGTTCTGATCATGGACACTGAAGCTTTCTTT. It yields the protein CASSLVLIMDTEAFF.

This clonotype was observed at least ten times. CDR3 sequence reads: CASSEPPGQGKNTEAFF. DNA for the CDR3: TGTGCCAGCAGTGAACCCCCGGGACAGGGTAAAAACACTGAAGCTTTCTTT. The chain couples TRBV6-1 to TRBJ1-1; 9 bases are shared with TRBD1. With V trimmed by 2 bases and J by 2 bases, 9 bases remained unmatched. The germline V gene encodes CDR1 MNHNS and CDR2 SASEGT. This CDR3 contains 17 residues.